A single sample is the source of the 24 T cell receptor beta chains below, sequenced in a study of graft-versus-host responses after intestinal transplantation. Libraries were prepared by immunoSEQ multiplex PCR; TCRdb keeps only in-frame clonotypes and omits some of them. The data show tens of thousands of clones, roughly 90% seen once. No cognate antigen is known for these TCRs. The specimen comprised unstimulated CD8+ T cells sorted from spleen or lymph node cells, sampled before transplant. These receptors were obtained from a human donor who was the organ donor for an intestinal transplant.

The chain is built from TRBV10-2 and TRBJ2-1; 7 bases agree with TRBD2. The CDR3 has 14 amino acids. CDR1 WSHSY and CDR2 SAAADI come from the germline V gene. With V trimmed by 4 bases and J by 7 bases, 7 bases remained unmatched. The CDR3 bases are TGCGCCAGCAGTGTGGACTACGGGGGGAATGAGCAGTTCTTC. Its translation: CASSVDYGGNEQFF.

This chain connects TRBV5-1 to TRBJ1-1; D ambiguous. Germline V lookup: CDR1 SGHRS, CDR2 YFSETQ. The CDR3 totals 14 residues. The ends were cut back, 4 bases at V and 4 bases at J, with 14 bases in the middle. The CDR3 DNA sequence: TGCGCCAGCAGCATCGAGACAAGAGGCACTGAAGCTTTCTTT. It encodes CASSIETRGTEAFF.

The chain has TRBV11-2 and TRBJ2-1; TRBD2 matches 7 bases. The CDR3 has 15 residues. The V gene end was trimmed by 5 bases and the J gene end by 9 bases; junction bases not matched to a gene: 13. Germline loops: CDR1 SGHAT, CDR2 FQNNGV. The CDR3 reads CASSPPSAGVPEQFF. The CDR3 DNA follows: TGTGCCAGCAGCCCTCCGAGTGCGGGAGTGCCTGAGCAGTTCTTC.

This clone occurred once. The chain recombines TRBV11-2 with TRBJ2-5; 7 nucleotides agree with TRBD1. TRBJ2-7 matches the DNA end more closely, so the J call is doubtful. Germline V gene sequence: CDR1 SGHAT, CDR2 FQNNGV. This CDR3 region has 14 residues. CDR3 protein: CASSAPGQIYEQYF. CDR3 bases: TGTGCCAGCAGCGCTCCGGGACAGATCTACGAGCAGTACTTC.

CDR3 region: CSGQGYNEQFF. DNA of the CDR3: TGCAGCGGACAGGGCTACAATGAGCAGTTCTTC. The chain joins TRBV29-1 to TRBJ2-1; 7 bases map to TRBD1. CDR3 length equals 11 residues. Germline V gives CDR1 SQVTM, CDR2 ANQGSEA. Trimming cost V 7 bases and J 3 bases; bases outside gene matches: 0.

V and J are TRBV14 and TRBJ2-1; TRBD2 aligns across 7 bases. The CDR3 loop spans 15 amino acids. The V segment lost 4 bases and the J segment 0 bases; nucleotides outside the gene matches: 3. CDR1 and CDR2 (germline): SGHDN, FVKESK. Here the CDR3 reads CASSPGGTSYNEQFF. CDR3 nucleotide sequence: TGTGCCAGCAGCCCGGGGGGAACCTCCTACAATGAGCAGTTCTTC.

This clone was counted once. The V gene is TRBV7-9, the J gene TRBJ2-2; D is perhaps TRBD1 (6 bases). CDR3 size: 12 residues. Trimming took 6 bases from V and 5 from J, leaving 7 bases between them. CDR1 is SEHNR, CDR2 FQNEAQ, per germline (reference sequence). CDR3 protein: CASRDSTGELFF. CDR3 coding DNA: TGTGCCAGCAGGGACAGTACCGGGGAGCTGTTTTTT.

The V and J genes are TRBV5-6 and TRBJ2-6; D is perhaps TRBD2 (6 bases). The germline V gene encodes CDR1 SGHDT and CDR2 YYEEEE. CDR3 length: 17 residues. V dropped 0 bases and J dropped 1 base, with 11 bases sitting between them. The CDR3 loop is CASSLAAGTSGANVLTF. CDR3 bases: TGTGCCAGCAGCTTGGCCGCCGGGACTTCTGGGGCCAACGTCCTGACTTTC.

The chain is built from TRBV6-5 and TRBJ1-5, with TRBD1 matching 8 bases. The CDR3 has 14 amino acids. Losses at the gene ends were 4 bases for V and 3 bases for J; bases not matched to a gene: 2. Germline lookup yields CDR1 MNHEY and CDR2 SVGAGI. The CDR3 coding sequence is TGTGCCAGCAGTTTGGGACAGGTCAATCAGCCCCAGCATTTT. It encodes CASSLGQVNQPQHF.

This rearrangement joins TRBV4-2 to TRBJ2-5; perhaps TRBD2 as D (5 bases). Germline V gives CDR1 LGHNA, CDR2 YNFKEQ. CDR3 size: 13 residues. V was pared by 0 bases and J by 12 bases, with 14 bases between. CDR3 in amino acids: CASSQELRSGEYF. CDR3 DNA: TGTGCCAGCAGCCAAGAACTTAGGTCCGGGGAGTACTTC.

This chain links TRBV9 with TRBJ2-2; D unclear. The germline V gene has CDR1 SGDLS and CDR2 YYNGEE. Trimming pared 2 bases from V and 6 bases from J, leaving 8 bases between. This CDR3 region has 13 residues. The CDR3 here is CASSVFGPGELFF. The CDR3 nucleotides read TGTGCCAGCAGCGTTTTTGGCCCCGGGGAGCTGTTTTTT.

The chain is built from TRBV4-1 and TRBJ2-1; D gene unclear. In germline, CDR1 is MGHRA, CDR2 YSYEKL. The CDR3 is 13 residues long. Trimming took 2 bases from V and 5 from J, leaving 7 bases between them. The CDR3 sequence: CASSQRLNNEQFF. Here the CDR3 DNA reads TGCGCCAGCAGCCAAAGGCTGAACAATGAGCAGTTCTTC.

The V call is TRBV7-9, the J call TRBJ2-2; D possibly corresponds to TRBD2 (5 bases). Trimming removed 11 bases at V and 1 base at J, with 14 bases between. Germline-derived CDR1 and CDR2 are SEHNR and FQNEAQ (reference sequence). The CDR3 sequence is 14 residues long. The CDR3 is CAPGGSGNTGELFF. CDR3 bases: TGTGCCCCCGGCGGGTCCGGGAACACCGGGGAGCTGTTTTTT.

The V and J genes are TRBV9 and TRBJ2-1; D not certain. Per the germline V gene, CDR1 is SGDLS and CDR2 is YYNGEE. V was clipped by 3 bases and J by 6 bases, with 13 bases between them. The CDR3 is 14 residues long. This CDR3 is CASSGMDGPNEQFF. The CDR3 DNA is TGTGCCAGCAGCGGAATGGACGGCCCCAATGAGCAGTTCTTC.

This clone appeared a few times. The chain uses TRBV11-3 and TRBJ1-1; 9 positions agree with TRBD1. There are 15 residues in the CDR3. CDR1 and CDR2 from the germline V gene are SGHNT and YENEEA. V dropped 5 bases and J dropped 1; count of bases not matched to a gene: 5. CDR3 DNA: TGTGCCAGCAGCCAGCCGGGACAGGGGAACACTGAAGCTTTCTTT. Translated: CASSQPGQGNTEAFF. The whole variable domain, filled in from reference TRBV11-3 and TRBJ1-1, reads EAGVVQSPRYKIIEKKQPVAFWCNPISGHNTLYWYLQNLGQGPELLIRYENEEAVDDSQLPKDRFSAERLKGVDSTLKIQPAELGDSAVYLCASSQPGQGNTEAFFGQGTRLTVV.

This clone has a single count. At one end the junction does not follow the germline gene, possibly because of a read error. The CDR3, as DNA: TGTGCTAGCAGACCTCTCATGGGGGAGTTAAGCGCAGATACGCAGTATTTT. This gives the protein CASRPLMGELSADTQYF. V gene TRBV7-7 combines with J gene TRBJ2-3; D tentatively reads TRBD1 or TRBD2 (5 bases each). Germline V gene data show CDR1 as SSHAT and CDR2 as FNYEAQ (reference sequence). The length of the CDR3 is 17 residues.

The rearrangement joins TRBV7-3 to TRBJ1-3; D unresolved. This CDR3 has 14 residues. Germline V CDR1 and CDR2: SGHTA, FQGTGA. With 0 bases removed from V and 2 bases from J, the gap between germline ends came to 5 bases. CDR3 bases: TGTGCCAGCAGCTTAACAGGGCCTGGAAACACCATATATTTT. Its protein is CASSLTGPGNTIYF.

In this sample, this clone turned up a few times. The chain employs TRBV13 and TRBJ2-2, with D perhaps given as TRBD1 or TRBD2 (5 bases each). CDR1 is PRHDT, CDR2 FYEKMQ, per germline (reference sequence). The V and J ends lost 5 bases and 0 bases respectively, with 10 bases between them. The CDR3 is made up of 15 amino acids. CDR3 protein: CASSRDPANTGELFF. CDR3 nucleotide sequence: TGTGCCAGCAGCCGGGACCCCGCGAACACCGGGGAGCTGTTTTTT.

The chain couples TRBV4-1 to TRBJ2-5; D may be TRBD2 (7 bases). The CDR3 spans 18 residues. V was shortened by 1 base and J by 4 bases, with 22 bases between the two germline ends. Per the germline V gene, CDR1 is MGHRA and CDR2 is YSYEKL. The CDR3 loop reads CASSQGSYWGGRGETQYF. The CDR3 region has the DNA TGCGCCAGCAGCCAAGGTTCCTACTGGGGGGGGCGAGGAGAGACCCAGTACTTC.

This chain connects TRBV12-5 to TRBJ2-7; a weak D match, TRBD1 (6 bases). The germline V gene has CDR1 LGHNT and CDR2 FRNRAP. V was pared by 1 base and J by 4 bases, with 11 bases between. The CDR3 contains 14 residues. For the CDR3, the DNA is TGTGCTAGTGGTTTGGGGACAGCGAGGTACGAGCAGTACTTC. Translated, it gives CASGLGTARYEQYF.

Comments on this clone: Since no conserved phenylalanine or tryptophan closes the CDR3, a read error is the likely cause. The DNA is left out, because the CDR3 cannot be placed on it with certainty; the CDR3 is given as TCRdb lists it. The chain joins TRBV9 to TRBJ2-6. The CDR3 spans 8 amino acids, including both terminal residues. Germline V lookup: CDR1 SGDLS, CDR2 YYNGEE. CDR3 residues: CASSPRTE.

The V call is TRBV4-1, the J call TRBJ1-2, with TRBD1 matching 7 bases. Germline V gene data show CDR1 as MGHRA and CDR2 as YSYEKL. The J segment lost 5 bases and the V segment lost 0 bases, leaving 6 bases of the junction unmatched. The CDR3 totals 15 residues. The CDR3 bases are TGCGCCAGCAGCCAAGAGGAAGGGGGCTATTATGGCTACACCTTC. This codes for CASSQEEGGYYGYTF.

This chain uses TRBV10-3 with TRBJ2-7; D might be TRBD1 (6 bases). The CDR3 spans 13 residues. Per the germline V gene, CDR1 is ENHRY and CDR2 is SYGVKD. V shed 6 bases and J shed 2 bases, with 11 bases lying between them. The CDR3 coding sequence is TGTGCCATCAGCCCAGGGGATACCTACGAGCAGTACTTC. This encodes CAISPGDTYEQYF.

This chain links TRBV10-2 with TRBJ1-1; D is ambiguous. Per the germline V gene, CDR1 is WSHSY and CDR2 is SAAADI. CDR3 size: 8 residues. Trimming left V 7 bases short and J 6 bases short, with 0 bases between. In DNA, the CDR3 is TGCGCCAGCACTGAAGCTTTCTTT. It translates to CASTEAFF.